This T cell receptor beta chain was retrieved from a study of T cells in localized non-small cell lung cancer. Findings of the study overall: Highest T cell clonality was seen in uninvolved adjacent lung, surpassing that measured in tumor. Longer survival (overall) was linked to higher T cell density in blood.

Assay used: immunoSEQ multiplex PCR; TCRdb lists only in-frame clones, some missing. The table includes over a thousand clones, around a third detected once. This clone occurred a few times. Its target is unknown. V shed 7 bases and J 2 bases; nucleotides not matched to a gene: 4. The CDR3 covers 14 residues. Sample: normal lung tissue next to the tumor, taken before any cancer treatment. The V and J genes are TRBV6-7 and TRBJ1-5, with 8 bases matching TRBD1. TRBV6-7 is treated as an ORF (open reading frame) with a function not yet certain. This clonotype was sampled from a woman aged 35-75 years with stage I lung adenocarcinoma. The DNA for the CDR3 is TGTGCCAGCACCGGACAGGGCCGCAATCAGCCCCAGCATTTT. This encodes CASTGQGRNQPQHF.